The 30 T cell receptor beta chains listed next were all sequenced from one sample in a study of T cell repertoires in cytomegalovirus infection. TCRdb re-analysed the reads in MiXCR, keeping a single row per CDR3 protein. The sample yields around 900,000 distinct CDR3 sequences, around 29% seen once. These TCRs are of unknown antigen specificity. This material consisted of cultured CD8+ T cells from PBMCs, taken from culture after CMV antigen stimulation. The receptors were gathered from a human donor in good health (CMV status not recorded). Some clones in this sample may be carry-over from other donors' samples.

CDR3 DNA: TGTGCCAGCAGTTCCGCCATGGGCATTCAGTACTTC. The encoded protein is CASSSAMGIQYF. The chain is built from TRBV27 and TRBJ2-4; D gene ambiguous. The length of the CDR3 is 12 residues. Looked up from germline, CDR1 is MNHEY and CDR2 is SMNVEV (reference sequence). The V and J ends lost 4 bases and 9 bases respectively, with 10 bases between them.

The chain carries TRBV27 and TRBJ1-2, with 7 bases matching TRBD1. The V gene end was trimmed by 5 bases and the J gene end by 7 bases; junction bases not matched to a gene: 10. CDR1 is MNHEY and CDR2 is SMNVEV in the germline V gene (reference sequence). This CDR3 region has 14 residues. The CDR3 nucleotides read TGTGCCAGCAGTCCCGGACAGGCGGCGGGTGGCTACACCTTC. Translation gives CASSPGQAAGGYTF.

The chain has TRBV6-5 and TRBJ2-2; TRBD1 aligns across 9 bases. The CDR3 runs to 18 residues. Germline assignment: CDR1 MNHEY and CDR2 SVGAGI. V was pared by 7 bases and J by 1 base, with 13 bases of the junction left unmatched. The CDR3 DNA reads TGTGCCAGCACCTGGGACAGGGAGGGGCGATTGAACACCGGGGAGCTGTTTTTT. Protein: CASTWDREGRLNTGELFF.

This clonotype was picked up a small number of times. The genes are TRBV28 and TRBJ2-3; 7 bases are a match to TRBD2. CDR3 length: 15 amino acids. From germline, CDR1 is MDHEN and CDR2 SYDVKM. V lost 5 bases, J lost 3 bases, and 8 bases stayed unmatched. For the CDR3, the DNA is TGTGCCAGCAGTGGCCGGGACTACCCGACAGATACGCAGTATTTT. Its translation: CASSGRDYPTDTQYF.

This chain joins TRBV6-8 and TRBJ2-1; the D gene could be TRBD1 or TRBD2 (5 bases each). Germline V gene sequence: CDR1 MNHGY, CDR2 SAAAGT. CDR3 length equals 13 residues. Between the trimmed V and J ends, which lost 7 bases and 5 bases, there was a span of 12 bases. CDR3 loop: CASNFMGDNEQFF. CDR3 in DNA: TGTGCCAGCAACTTTATGGGGGACAATGAGCAGTTCTTC.

This clonotype appeared a few times. The chain has TRBV7-2 and TRBJ2-3, with 11 bases lining up with TRBD2. Germline-derived CDR1 and CDR2 are SGHTA and FQGNSA. This CDR3 spans 15 amino acids. The J segment lost 5 bases and the V segment lost 5 bases, leaving 6 bases of the junction unmatched. The CDR3 bases are TGTGCCAGCAGCCTTAGCGGGGGGGGGGGAGATACGCAGTATTTT. It encodes CASSLSGGGGDTQYF.

This clonotype was detected many times. The gene calls are TRBV7-2 and TRBJ2-1; TRBD2 agrees at 9 bases. The germline V gene encodes CDR1 SGHTA and CDR2 FQGNSA. The J segment lost 6 bases and the V segment lost 1 base, leaving 4 bases of the junction unmatched. The CDR3 has 15 residues. CDR3 nucleotide sequence: TGTGCCAGCAGCTTAGGCGGGGGGGTTTCCAATGAGCAGTTCTTC. This encodes CASSLGGGVSNEQFF.

On this clonotype: A junction end diverges from the germline sequence, so it may reflect a read error. The chain has TRBV5-1 and TRBJ1-1; a possible D gene is TRBD1 (6 bases). The germline CDR1 and CDR2 sequences are SGHRS and YFSETQ. The CDR3 is made up of 13 amino acids. As DNA, the CDR3 is TGCGCCAACAGCCCCTCGGGTGGGGACACAGCTTTCTTT. Its protein is CANSPSGGDTAFF.

There are a few counts of this clonotype. V usage is TRBV5-6 and J usage is TRBJ1-5; D ambiguous. The germline V and J ends were trimmed by 1 base and 5 bases, with 10 bases remaining between them. CDR1 and CDR2 (germline): SGHDT, YYEEEE. There are 14 residues in the CDR3. CDR3 loop: CASSLRFGYQPQHF. The CDR3 DNA reads as TGTGCCAGCAGCTTGAGGTTCGGTTATCAGCCCCAGCATTTT. The complete variable domain, with remaining parts taken from reference TRBV5-6 and TRBJ1-5, reads DAGVTQSPTHLIKTRGQQVTLRCSPKSGHDTVSWYQQALGQGPQFIFQYYEEEERQRGNFPDRFSGHQFPNYSSELNVNALLLGDSALYLCASSLRFGYQPQHFGDGTRLSIL.

This clonotype has more than one count but fewer than ten. The chain has TRBV19 and TRBJ1-6, with D uncertain. The CDR3 is 14 residues long. Germline V gene data show CDR1 as LNHDA and CDR2 as SQIVND (reference sequence). With 4 bases removed from V and 8 bases from J, the gap between germline ends came to 12 bases. The CDR3 nucleotides read TGTGCCAGTAGTAAACCGTCTCCGGATTCACCCCTCCACTTT. Translated, it gives CASSKPSPDSPLHF. Looking up the rest from reference TRBV19 and TRBJ1-6 gives the full variable domain: DGGITQSPKYLFRKEGQNVTLSCEQNLNHDAMYWYRQDPGQGLRLIYYSQIVNDFQKGDIAEGYSVSREKKESFPLTVTSAQKNPTAFYLCASSKPSPDSPLHFGNGTRLTVT.

The chain is built from TRBV27 and TRBJ2-1; D remains unclear. The CDR3 contains 15 residues. Trimming shortened V by 4 bases and J by 0 bases, and 10 bases separated the two germline ends. CDR1 and CDR2 from the germline V gene are MNHEY and SMNVEV (reference sequence). The CDR3 here is CASSSGSRSYNEQFF. The CDR3 nucleotides read TGTGCCAGCAGTTCCGGTAGTCGCTCCTACAATGAGCAGTTCTTC.

The chain carries TRBV7-9 and TRBJ2-7; no clear D. This CDR3 is 15 amino acids long. The germline gives CDR1 SEHNR, CDR2 FQNEAQ (reference sequence). The V and J ends lost 8 bases and 1 base respectively, with 18 bases between them. CDR3 DNA: TGTGCCAGCCTGGGGAACAGCGAAAGATCCTACGAGCAGTACTTC. This sequence encodes CASLGNSERSYEQYF.

This rearrangement joins TRBV2 to TRBJ2-1; TRBD2 matches at 9 bases. The germline gives CDR1 SNHLY, CDR2 FYNNEI. The trim removed 7 bases at V and 9 bases at J, leaving 10 bases unmatched. The CDR3 loop spans 14 amino acids. CDR3 residues: CASTPLAGTIEQFF. The CDR3, as DNA: TGTGCCAGCACCCCCCTAGCGGGGACGATTGAGCAGTTCTTC.

The chain recombines TRBV7-9 with TRBJ2-7, with 9 bases identical to TRBD1. The CDR3 length is 15 residues. With V trimmed by 3 bases and J by 1 base, 4 bases remained unmatched. The V gene's germline CDR1 is SEHNR and CDR2 FQNEAQ (reference sequence). CDR3 amino acids: CASSLRDRESYEQYF. In DNA form, the CDR3 reads TGTGCCAGCAGCTTGAGGGACAGGGAGTCCTACGAGCAGTACTTC.

The chain has TRBV5-5 and TRBJ1-4; 8 nucleotides line up with TRBD1. V dropped 4 bases and J dropped 6; count of bases not matched to a gene: 5. Germline CDR1 reads SGHKS; CDR2 reads YYEKEE (reference sequence). The CDR3 is 14 amino acids. CDR3 coding DNA: TGTGCCAGCAGCACAGGGGGGTTCGATGAAAAACTGTTTTTT. The encoded protein is CASSTGGFDEKLFF.

This rearrangement joins TRBV27 to TRBJ1-2; the match to TRBD1 covers 7 bases. J gave up 6 bases and V 5 bases, and 6 bases lay outside the gene matches. The CDR3 extends over 13 amino acids. CDR1 is MNHEY, CDR2 SMNVEV, per germline (reference sequence). The CDR3 here is CASSVTGVDGYTF. CDR3 in DNA: TGTGCCAGCAGTGTAACAGGGGTAGATGGCTACACCTTC.

The table lists this clonotype with a few counts. The chain recombines TRBV29-1 with TRBJ1-1; unclear D gene. CDR1 SQVTM and CDR2 ANQGSEA come from the germline V gene. V was shortened by 2 bases and J by 1 base, with 11 bases between the two germline ends. The CDR3 is made up of 14 amino acids. The CDR3 sequence is CSVELGEGNTEAFF. The CDR3 nucleotides read TGCAGCGTTGAATTGGGTGAAGGGAACACTGAAGCTTTCTTT.

This clonotype was counted a single time. This chain connects TRBV28 to TRBJ1-1, with unresolved D. V was clipped by 6 bases and J by 1 base, with 21 bases between them. The CDR3 has 17 amino acids. CDR1 is MDHEN, CDR2 SYDVKM, per germline. In DNA, the CDR3 is TGTGCCAGCAGGCCCGGGCCACGATGGGATAGGAACACTGAAGCTTTCTTT. Translating gives CASRPGPRWDRNTEAFF.

Only a few counts were recorded for this clonotype. V and J are TRBV12-3 or TRBV12-4 and TRBJ1-2; D not resolved. V shed 6 bases and J shed 2 bases, with 10 bases lying between them. The CDR3 loop spans 13 amino acids. CDR3 bases: TGTGCCAGCAGAGTGACGGGGAACTATGGCTACACCTTC. It codes for CASRVTGNYGYTF.

This chain links TRBV29-1 with TRBJ2-5; D perhaps matches TRBD1 (7 bases). CDR3 length equals 11 residues. V was cut by 7 bases and J by 5 bases, with 11 bases left in between. Germline lookup yields CDR1 SQVTM and CDR2 ANQGSEA. CDR3 residues: CSAQGGETQYF. The CDR3 nucleotides are TGCAGCGCCCAGGGGGGTGAGACCCAGTACTTC.

There are many counts of this clonotype. V and J are TRBV11-3 and TRBJ2-1; 12 bases map to TRBD2. The CDR3 runs to 18 residues. Germline CDR1 and CDR2: SGHNT and YENEEA. V lost 5 bases to trimming and J lost 4 bases; unmatched junction nucleotides: 12. The CDR3 coding sequence is TGTGCCAGCAGCACTACTTTACGGACTAGCGGGGTGTACAATGAGCAGTTCTTC. This translates into CASSTTLRTSGVYNEQFF.

This chain uses TRBV3-1 with TRBJ2-4, with 8 bases aligning to TRBD1. V lost 4 bases to trimming and J lost 5 bases; unmatched junction nucleotides: 7. This CDR3 is 15 amino acids long. Germline V CDR1 and CDR2: LGHDT, YNNKEL (reference sequence). The CDR3 region has the DNA TGTGCCAGCAGCCCGATCGGGACAGGCGAAAACATTCAGTACTTC. Protein product: CASSPIGTGENIQYF.

CDR3 protein: CAASYGSNTEAFF. CDR3 bases: TGTGCCGCTTCATACGGGTCGAACACTGAAGCTTTCTTT. This chain connects TRBV27 to TRBJ1-1; no firm D call. Deletions cut 11 bases from V and 1 base from J, with 14 bases between. The CDR3 runs to 13 residues. Germline V gives CDR1 MNHEY, CDR2 SMNVEV (reference sequence).

The chain joins TRBV4-2 to TRBJ1-2; unclear D gene. The CDR3 is made up of 17 amino acids. Germline-derived CDR1 and CDR2 are LGHNA and YNFKEQ. Trimming stripped 1 base from V and 3 bases from J, with 18 bases between. CDR3 coding DNA: TGTGCCAGCAGCCAAGTGAACGAGCCCACTACCGACTATGGCTACACCTTC. This codes for CASSQVNEPTTDYGYTF.

The genes are TRBV28 and TRBJ1-6; D unresolved. Germline CDR1 reads MDHEN; CDR2 reads SYDVKM. The CDR3 runs to 15 residues. V lost 3 bases, J lost 0 bases, and 6 bases lay in between. The CDR3 sequence is CASSLIGSYNSPLHF. For the CDR3, the DNA is TGTGCCAGCAGTTTGATAGGCTCCTATAATTCACCCCTCCACTTT.

This clonotype was seen a handful of times. This chain joins TRBV28 and TRBJ2-2; TRBD2 matches at 9 bases. CDR3 length: 18 amino acids. V lost 5 bases, J lost 4 bases, and 14 bases stayed unmatched. From germline, CDR1 is MDHEN and CDR2 SYDVKM. In DNA form, the CDR3 reads TGTGCCAGCAGTACCCCGGGTAGCGGGGGCCCCTTCACCGGGGAGCTGTTTTTT. Amino acid sequence: CASSTPGSGGPFTGELFF.

The chain employs TRBV15 and TRBJ2-1; no firm D call. The length of the CDR3 is 13 residues. In germline, CDR1 is LNHNV, CDR2 YYDKDF (reference sequence). V dropped 0 bases and J dropped 8 bases, with 8 bases sitting between them. CDR3 nucleotides: TGTGCCACCAGCAGAGATATGGGTCATGAGCAGTTCTTC. It is translated as CATSRDMGHEQFF.

This clonotype was picked up a small number of times. The chain carries TRBV11-2 and TRBJ2-7; D might be TRBD1 or TRBD2, each matching 6 bases. V was cut by 1 base and J by 5 bases, with 12 bases left in between. The CDR3 is 14 residues long. The V gene's germline CDR1 is SGHAT and CDR2 FQNNGV. DNA of the CDR3: TGTGCCAGCAGCTTAGTTCTGGGGGGCAACGAGCAGTACGTC. This gives the protein CASSLVLGGNEQYV.

As concerns this clonotype: Germline and junction disagree at one end, which may indicate a read error. The genes are TRBV7-6 and TRBJ2-5; a possible D gene is TRBD1 (7 bases). The CDR3 sequence is 16 residues long. CDR1 is SGHVS and CDR2 is FNYEAQ in the germline V gene. CDR3 amino acids: CASSSFSNRGGETQYF. In DNA form, the CDR3 reads TGTGCTAGCAGCTCCTTCTCTAACAGGGGAGGCGAGACCCAGTACTTC.

V is TRBV7-3 and J is TRBJ2-3; D unresolved. V lost 4 bases, J lost 2 bases, and 25 bases lay in between. The CDR3 is made up of 19 amino acids. Germline V gene data show CDR1 as SGHTA and CDR2 as FQGTGA. In DNA, the CDR3 is TGTGCCAGCAGCTCGGCAATCGGCGGTCTGACGGACGACACAGATACGCAGTATTTT. Amino acid sequence: CASSSAIGGLTDDTDTQYF.